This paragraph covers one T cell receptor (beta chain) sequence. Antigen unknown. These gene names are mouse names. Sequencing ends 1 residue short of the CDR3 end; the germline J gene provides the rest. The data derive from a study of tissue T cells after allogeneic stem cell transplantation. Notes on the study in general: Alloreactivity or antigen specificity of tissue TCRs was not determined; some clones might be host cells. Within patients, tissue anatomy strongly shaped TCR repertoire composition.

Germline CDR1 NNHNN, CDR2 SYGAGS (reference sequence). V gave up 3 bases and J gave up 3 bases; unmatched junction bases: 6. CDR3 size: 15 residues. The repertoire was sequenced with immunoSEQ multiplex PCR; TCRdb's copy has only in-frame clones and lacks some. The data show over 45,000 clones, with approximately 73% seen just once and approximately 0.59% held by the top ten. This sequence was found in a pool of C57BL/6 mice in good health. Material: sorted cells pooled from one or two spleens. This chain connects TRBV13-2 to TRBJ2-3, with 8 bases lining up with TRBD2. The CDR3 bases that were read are TGTGCCAGCGGTGGGGGGGGCCTCTGGGCAGAAACGCTGTAT. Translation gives CASGGGGLWAETLY. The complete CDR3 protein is CASGGGGLWAETLYF.